The 30 T cell receptor beta chains in this list originate from one sample, sequenced in a study of T cell changes during pregnancy in multiple sclerosis. The protocol was immunoSEQ multiplex PCR, while the TCRdb copy is restricted to in-frame clones and leaves out a portion. The sample includes about 20,000 clones, roughly nine tenths of them seen just once. The material sequenced was CD8+ T cells from peripheral blood mononuclear cells, taken after pregnancy. The origin of the receptors is a female donor in good health, enrolled as a control in a pregnancy study.

The chain couples TRBV19 to TRBJ2-1, with 9 positions matching TRBD2. Trimming cost V 3 bases and J 7 bases; bases outside gene matches: 7. The CDR3 totals 15 residues. Germline assignment: CDR1 LNHDA and CDR2 SQIVND (reference sequence). CDR3 loop: CASSIGTSGWNEQFF. CDR3 coding DNA: TGTGCCAGTAGTATTGGTACTAGCGGGTGGAATGAGCAGTTCTTC. Looking up the rest from reference TRBV19 and TRBJ2-1 gives the full variable domain: DGGITQSPKYLFRKEGQNVTLSCEQNLNHDAMYWYRQDPGQGLRLIYYSQIVNDFQKGDIAEGYSVSREKKESFPLTVTSAQKNPTAFYLCASSIGTSGWNEQFFGPGTRLTVL.

V gene TRBV13 combines with J gene TRBJ2-1, with TRBD2 matching 12 bases. The germline V gene encodes CDR1 PRHDT and CDR2 FYEKMQ (reference sequence). V shed 1 base and J 5 bases; nucleotides not matched to a gene: 3. The CDR3 has 16 amino acids. The CDR3 reads CASSLVGTSGHNEQFF. Written as DNA, the CDR3 is TGTGCCAGCAGCTTAGTCGGGACTAGCGGGCACAATGAGCAGTTCTTC.

This rearrangement joins TRBV9 to TRBJ2-2, with D maybe TRBD1 (6 bases). V was shortened by 0 bases and J by 7 bases, with 13 bases between the two germline ends. Germline CDR1 is SGDLS and CDR2 is YYNGEE. There are 15 residues in the CDR3. DNA of the CDR3: TGTGCCAGCAGCGTAGATAGGGGGTGGCACGGGGAGCTGTTTTTT. This gives the protein CASSVDRGWHGELFF.

The chain carries TRBV9 and TRBJ1-4, with D unresolved. The CDR3 spans 15 residues. CDR1 is SGDLS and CDR2 is YYNGEE in the germline V gene. V lost 4 bases, J lost 1 base, and 11 bases lay in between. For the CDR3, the DNA is TGTGCCAGCAGCCCTCGGGGAGAAACTAATGAAAAACTGTTTTTT. Its translation is CASSPRGETNEKLFF.

The chain is built from TRBV5-1 and TRBJ2-3; the D gene is possibly TRBD2 (5 bases). Germline V gene sequence: CDR1 SGHRS, CDR2 YFSETQ. Trimming stripped 4 bases from V and 2 bases from J, with 26 bases between. The CDR3 extends over 19 amino acids. The CDR3 DNA is TGCGCCAGCAGCCAAACCGGACCCGAGTGGGTAGCGCTCACAGATACGCAGTATTTT. Its protein product is CASSQTGPEWVALTDTQYF.

V and J are TRBV10-2 and TRBJ1-1; the D gene is possibly TRBD1 (5 bases). The CDR3 covers 13 residues. V was clipped by 3 bases and J by 3 bases, with 8 bases between them. The V gene's germline CDR1 is WSHSY and CDR2 SAAADI. The CDR3 DNA reads as TGCGCCAGCAGTGACGGCAGGGACACTGAAGCTTTCTTT. This sequence encodes CASSDGRDTEAFF.

The chain recombines TRBV5-8 with TRBJ1-5; D unresolved. V was pared by 4 bases and J by 4 bases, with 18 bases between. The germline gives CDR1 SGHTS, CDR2 YDEGEE. The CDR3 is made up of 16 amino acids. DNA for the CDR3: TGTGCCAGCAGCGGAAGTGAGGGCCTACAAAATCAGCCCCAGCATTTT. Amino acids: CASSGSEGLQNQPQHF.

This rearrangement joins TRBV5-6 to TRBJ1-2; TRBD1 is a possible D gene (6 bases). Germline CDR1 reads SGHDT; CDR2 reads YYEEEE. Deletions cut 5 bases from V and 4 bases from J, with 12 bases between. The CDR3 loop spans 13 amino acids. The CDR3: CASSLTGFYGYTF. The CDR3 bases are TGTGCCAGCAGTCTCACAGGGTTCTATGGCTACACCTTC.

This rearrangement joins TRBV7-9 to TRBJ2-3; tentative D call: TRBD1 (5 bases). The CDR3 consists of 15 residues. In germline, CDR1 is SEHNR, CDR2 FQNEAQ (reference sequence). Trimming removed 0 bases at V and 5 bases at J, with 12 bases between. DNA for the CDR3: TGTGCCAGCAGCTTAGCCGAATCAGGGTTAGATACGCAGTATTTT. This translates into CASSLAESGLDTQYF.

CDR3 region: CSVEDNSSGANVLTF. CDR3 nucleotides: TGCAGCGTTGAAGATAATAGCTCTGGGGCCAACGTCCTGACTTTC. J is TRBJ2-6 and V is TRBV29-1; D unclear. The CDR3 has 15 residues. Germline lookup yields CDR1 SQVTM and CDR2 ANQGSEA. V lost 0 bases and J lost 0, with 6 bases in between. Looking up the rest from reference TRBV29-1 and TRBJ2-6 gives the full variable domain: SAVISQKPSRDICQRGTSLTIQCQVDSQVTMMFWYRQQPGQSLTLIATANQGSEATYESGFVIDKFPISRPNLTFSTLTVSNMSPEDSSIYLCSVEDNSSGANVLTFGAGSRLTVL.

Here the CDR3 reads CASSSGTAARYTF. The CDR3 nucleotides read TGTGCCAGCAGCTCCGGGACAGCGGCACGCTACACCTTC. This chain links TRBV11-2 with TRBJ1-2; 7 bases agree with TRBD1. The CDR3 has 13 residues. The V gene's germline CDR1 is SGHAT and CDR2 FQNNGV. The V gene end was trimmed by 4 bases and the J gene end by 9 bases; junction bases not matched to a gene: 8.

The chain employs TRBV21-1 and TRBJ1-5; no check of the table's D call, TRBD1, against the DNA was made. TRBV21-1 is shown as a pseudogene. The length of the CDR3 is 14 residues. The chain's CDR3 is CASSPWDRVGPQHF. CDR3 DNA sequence: TGTGCCAGCAGCCCGTGGGACAGGGTCGGGCCCCAGCATTTT.

V is TRBV7-9 and J is TRBJ1-1; no firm D call. The CDR3 is made up of 13 amino acids. Between the trimmed V and J ends, which lost 5 bases and 1 base, there was a span of 8 bases. Germline loops: CDR1 SEHNR, CDR2 FQNEAQ (reference sequence). CDR3 DNA: TGTGCCAGCAGCCCCCAGGAGAACACTGAAGCTTTCTTT. Translating gives CASSPQENTEAFF.

V is TRBV5-1 and J is TRBJ1-2; no firm D call. The CDR3 totals 15 residues. Germline V gene sequence: CDR1 SGHRS, CDR2 YFSETQ. The V and J ends lost 4 bases and 3 bases respectively, with 16 bases between them. CDR3 sequence: CASSRSSPEDYGYTF. In DNA, the CDR3 is TGCGCCAGCAGCCGATCCTCTCCCGAGGACTATGGCTACACCTTC.

This clone was detected a few times. V and J are TRBV9 and TRBJ2-1, with TRBD2 matching 8 bases. The CDR3 loop spans 14 amino acids. From germline, CDR1 is SGDLS and CDR2 YYNGEE. With V trimmed by 2 bases and J by 5 bases, 3 bases remained unmatched. In DNA, the CDR3 is TGTGCCAGCAGCGTTAGCGGGACGCACAATGAGCAGTTCTTC. Its translation is CASSVSGTHNEQFF.

This clone is medium-sized within its sample. This chain connects TRBV4-2 to TRBJ1-1; D uncertain. The CDR3 has 12 residues. Trimming pared 1 base from V and 5 bases from J, leaving 5 bases between. CDR1 is LGHNA, CDR2 YNFKEQ, per germline. DNA of the CDR3: TGTGCCAGCAGCCAAGTATCGACTGAAGCTTTCTTT. This encodes CASSQVSTEAFF.

The chain couples TRBV30 to TRBJ1-2; D unresolved. This CDR3 is 13 amino acids long. CDR1 GTSNPN and CDR2 SVGIG come from the germline V gene (reference sequence). Trimming removed 0 bases at V and 1 base at J, with 6 bases between. CDR3: CAWSVVLNYGYTF. CDR3 in DNA: TGTGCCTGGAGTGTTGTTCTTAACTATGGCTACACCTTC. The variable domain in full, with the rest retrieved from reference TRBV30 and TRBJ1-2, is SQTIHQWPATLVQPVGSPLSLECTVEGTSNPNLYWYRQAAGRGLQLLFYSVGIGQISSEVPQNLSASRPQDRQFILSSKKLLLSDSGFYLCAWSVVLNYGYTFGSGTRLTVV.

This clone was detected once. This sequence joins TRBV5-6 and TRBJ2-5, with TRBD2 as a possible D gene (6 bases). CDR3 length: 14 residues. V lost 1 base to trimming and J lost 5 bases, with 12 bases between them. Germline loops: CDR1 SGHDT, CDR2 YYEEEE. The chain's CDR3 is CASSLPPRGETQYF. The DNA of the CDR3 is TGTGCCAGCAGCTTGCCGCCTCGGGGGGAGACCCAGTACTTC.

The rearrangement uses TRBV27 and TRBJ2-3, with a tentative D call TRBD1 (6 bases). The CDR3 length is 15 residues. Germline assignment: CDR1 MNHEY and CDR2 SMNVEV (reference sequence). V lost 8 bases and J lost 6, with 21 bases in between. CDR3 residues: CASGPDRTPYDTQYF. The CDR3 DNA follows: TGTGCCAGCGGTCCAGACAGGACCCCCTACGATACGCAGTATTTT.

This CDR3 is CASGSVFYEQYF. As DNA, the CDR3 is TGTGCTAGTGGTTCCGTCTTCTACGAGCAGTACTTC. The V and J genes are TRBV12-5 and TRBJ2-7; D unclear. Germline CDR1 is LGHNT and CDR2 is FRNRAP. CDR3 size: 12 residues. V lost 4 bases, J lost 3 bases, and 7 bases lay in between.

V gene TRBV7-9 combines with J gene TRBJ2-6, with 8 bases aligning to TRBD1. The CDR3 covers 18 residues. The trim removed 5 bases at V and 4 bases at J, leaving 13 bases unmatched. The germline CDR1 and CDR2 sequences are SEHNR and FQNEAQ (reference sequence). The CDR3 protein is CASSADRQGLTGANVLTF. CDR3 in DNA: TGTGCCAGCAGCGCAGATCGACAGGGGCTGACGGGGGCCAACGTCCTGACTTTC.

The genes are TRBV5-1 and TRBJ2-2, with D unresolved. Germline V gives CDR1 SGHRS, CDR2 YFSETQ. The CDR3 covers 14 residues. V was clipped by 1 base and J by 5 bases, with 9 bases between them. The CDR3 protein is CASSLSADTGELFF. The CDR3 nucleotides read TGCGCCAGCAGCTTGTCCGCGGATACCGGGGAGCTGTTTTTT.

The genes are TRBV4-1 and TRBJ1-5; D gene unclear. Trimming shortened V by 4 bases and J by 7 bases, and 11 bases separated the two germline ends. CDR1 MGHRA and CDR2 YSYEKL come from the germline V gene. The CDR3 is 13 residues long. The CDR3 reads CASSPERGQPQHF. As DNA, the CDR3 is TGCGCCAGCAGCCCTGAGAGAGGACAGCCCCAGCATTTT.

The V call is TRBV15, the J call TRBJ2-1, with D perhaps TRBD2 (6 bases). CDR1 and CDR2 (germline): LNHNV, YYDKDF (reference sequence). V was trimmed by 2 bases and J by 15 bases, leaving 14 bases between them. CDR3 length: 12 residues. CDR3 in DNA: TGTGCCACCAGCAGATTGGGGGGAGACCCGTTCTTC. Protein: CATSRLGGDPFF.

This sequence joins TRBV12-5 and TRBJ2-7, with D possibly being TRBD1 (5 bases). V gave up 5 bases and J gave up 2 bases, with 19 bases separating them. The CDR3 runs to 16 residues. Germline CDR1 LGHNT, CDR2 FRNRAP. The CDR3 is CASGPPLSRTTYEQYF. The CDR3 bases are TGTGCTAGTGGTCCCCCCCTAAGTCGGACAACCTACGAGCAGTACTTC.

This sequence joins TRBV6-5 and TRBJ1-2; D is possibly TRBD1 (5 bases). Trimming took 4 bases from V and 5 from J, leaving 17 bases between them. Germline assignment: CDR1 MNHEY and CDR2 SVGAGI. This CDR3 comprises 15 residues. The CDR3 spells CASSSNRDFWYGYTF. CDR3 coding DNA: TGTGCCAGCAGTTCAAACCGGGACTTTTGGTATGGCTACACCTTC.

This chain uses TRBV6-4 with TRBJ2-3, with 10 bases identical to TRBD1. The germline gives CDR1 MRHNA, CDR2 SNTAGT. Trimming removed 4 bases from V and 1 base from J; junction bases left unmatched: 2. The CDR3 has 15 residues. The CDR3 bases are TGTGCCAGCAGTGTGACAGGGGGCGGCACAGATACGCAGTATTTT. This codes for CASSVTGGGTDTQYF.

The chain combines TRBV15 with TRBJ1-6; D is undetermined. Germline values: CDR1 LNHNV, CDR2 YYDKDF (reference sequence). V gave up 3 bases and J gave up 7 bases, with 10 bases separating them. The CDR3 is made up of 14 amino acids. CDR3 loop: CATSRGDSNSPLHF. In nucleotides, the CDR3 is TGTGCCACCAGCAGGGGAGACTCCAATTCACCCCTCCACTTT.

The chain joins TRBV25-1 to TRBJ2-3; D possibly corresponds to TRBD2 (6 bases). The CDR3 spans 12 residues. The V gene lost 11 bases and the J gene lost 6 bases, with 15 bases spanning the gap. Germline loops: CDR1 MGHDK, CDR2 SYGVNS. The CDR3 is CAAGLVGDTQYF. CDR3 nucleotides: TGTGCCGCGGGGCTAGTAGGGGATACGCAGTATTTT.

The chain links TRBV6-5 to TRBJ2-7, with 12 bases lining up with TRBD2. The ends lost 6 bases at V and 5 bases at J; junction bases unmatched: 8. Germline CDR1 reads MNHEY; CDR2 reads SVGAGI. The length of the CDR3 is 15 residues. The CDR3 protein is CASSPGTSGSDEQYF. The CDR3 DNA sequence: TGTGCCAGCAGCCCCGGGACTAGCGGGTCCGACGAGCAGTACTTC.